Presented here are 12 T cell receptor beta chains from one specimen sequenced in a study of T cells after posttransplantation cyclophosphamide (dated by TCRdb to 2016 to 2017). A control cohort of 11 patients who had been given myeloablative marrow transplants with methotrexate plus a calcineurin inhibitor was sampled 1 year after transplant. The receptor library was made with the immunoSEQ multiplex PCR assay. TCRdb's version of the immuneACCESS table is confined to in-frame rearrangements and falls short of the full clone set. An unresolved V gene accounts for under half of the shortfall where checked; the remainder is of unknown origin. The sample table holds roughly 15,000 clones, of which roughly 87% were seen once. About 3.3% of the sample comes from the top ten. Sequencing was performed on PBMCs, taken after an allogeneic stem cell transplant with a calcineurin inhibitor and methotrexate. The receptors stem from a male patient aged 45-60 years who received an allogeneic stem cell transplant from an unrelated donor, was CMV-positive, and had chronic GVHD only. After transplantation, some T cells may belong to the graft donor instead of the recipient.

This chain uses TRBV12-5 with TRBJ1-1; D possibly corresponds to TRBD1 (5 bases). Germline CDR1 LGHNT, CDR2 FRNRAP. This CDR3 is 14 amino acids long. V lost 1 base and J 5 bases, leaving 11 bases between the germline ends. The CDR3 reads CASGLGGARTEAFF. CDR3 DNA: TGTGCTAGTGGTTTGGGGGGCGCGAGGACTGAAGCTTTCTTT.

The chain couples TRBV27 to TRBJ1-4, with 7 bases lining up with TRBD1. The CDR3 consists of 13 residues. The trim removed 11 bases at V and 8 bases at J, leaving 11 bases unmatched. Germline V gene sequence: CDR1 MNHEY, CDR2 SMNVEV (reference sequence). The DNA for the CDR3 is TGTGCCGTCTCTGGGGCAGGGGGAGAAAAACTGTTTTTT. Translating gives CAVSGAGGEKLFF.

In its sample, this clone was seen a few times. The V call is TRBV21-1, the J call TRBJ2-1; the table calls TRBD2, which could not be checked here. TRBV21-1 is listed as a pseudogene. The CDR3 is 17 residues long. The CDR3 DNA follows: TGTGCCAGCAGTGAGACGCTAGCTAACCATTCCGACAATGAGCAGTTCTTC. Translation: CASSETLANHSDNEQFF.

This rearrangement joins TRBV29-1 to TRBJ2-1; unclear D gene. Germline CDR1 and CDR2: SQVTM and ANQGSEA. The V gene lost 4 bases and the J gene lost 9 bases, with 7 bases spanning the gap. This CDR3 has 10 residues. The DNA of the CDR3 is TGCAGCGTTGGTGGAGTTGAGCAGTTCTTC. Translating it yields CSVGGVEQFF.

This chain uses TRBV19 with TRBJ1-6; 9 positions match TRBD1. V lost 6 bases and J lost 9; bases outside the gene matches: 6. Germline V CDR1 and CDR2: LNHDA, SQIVND (reference sequence). The CDR3 length is 14 residues. CDR3 coding DNA: TGTGCCAGTAGGATACAGGGGGCAGTTTCACCCCTCCACTTT. Its protein product is CASRIQGAVSPLHF.

This clone was picked up one time. This rearrangement joins TRBV2 to TRBJ2-1; no definite D call. Germline V CDR1 and CDR2: SNHLY, FYNNEI. The CDR3 is made up of 15 amino acids. With 2 bases removed from V and 3 bases from J, the gap between germline ends came to 11 bases. The CDR3 bases are TGTGCCAGCAGTGAACTCAGTGGCAACTACAATGAGCAGTTCTTC. Residues: CASSELSGNYNEQFF.

Within the sample, this clone is medium-sized. This chain joins TRBV14 and TRBJ1-4; D remains unclear. The CDR3 is 16 amino acids. Trimming took off 0 bases at V and 5 bases at J, with 13 bases between the two ends. The germline V gene encodes CDR1 SGHDN and CDR2 FVKESK. The CDR3 DNA follows: TGTGCCAGCAGCCAAGATCTTGGGAGTGGAAATGAAAAACTGTTTTTT. It encodes CASSQDLGSGNEKLFF.

The chain employs TRBV7-3 and TRBJ2-1, with 7 bases matching TRBD1. After removal of 6 bases from V and 1 base from J, the junction contained 6 bases not matched to a gene. CDR1 and CDR2 from the germline V gene are SGHTA and FQGTGA. The CDR3 is 15 amino acids. CDR3 sequence reads: CASSPDRLSYNEQFF. The CDR3 DNA follows: TGTGCCAGCAGTCCGGACAGGTTATCCTACAATGAGCAGTTCTTC.

CDR3 coding DNA: TGTGCCAGCAGCTGGGGACTAGCGGGGGGTGACGAGCAGTTCTTC. Translated: CASSWGLAGGDEQFF. The rearrangement links TRBV7-9 to TRBJ2-1, with 15 bases lining up with TRBD2. This CDR3 is built from 15 residues. Unmatched junction bases numbered 5, after V lost 4 bases and J lost 10 bases. Per germline, CDR1 SEHNR and CDR2 FQNEAQ (reference sequence).

This chain links TRBV6-5 with TRBJ2-5; 9 bases map to TRBD1. This CDR3 is built from 14 residues. The trim removed 5 bases at V and 5 bases at J, leaving 6 bases unmatched. The germline gives CDR1 MNHEY, CDR2 SVGAGI. The CDR3 reads CASSLQGAEETQYF. CDR3 coding DNA: TGTGCCAGCAGTCTACAGGGGGCGGAGGAGACCCAGTACTTC.

The V gene is TRBV27, the J gene TRBJ2-1, with 7 positions matching TRBD2. Looked up from germline, CDR1 is MNHEY and CDR2 is SMNVEV (reference sequence). This CDR3 has 12 amino acids. The J segment lost 10 bases and the V segment lost 0 bases, leaving 0 bases of the junction unmatched. Written as DNA, the CDR3 is TGTGCCAGCAGTTTATCGGGAGGGGAGCAGTTCTTC. It encodes CASSLSGGEQFF.

The chain is built from TRBV4-1 and TRBJ2-3; D call uncertain. Germline V gives CDR1 MGHRA, CDR2 YSYEKL. This CDR3 contains 14 residues. Trimming left V 0 bases short and J 2 bases short, with 6 bases between. The DNA for the CDR3 is TGCGCCAGCAGCCAAGATCAAAACACAGATACGCAGTATTTT. Residues: CASSQDQNTDTQYF.